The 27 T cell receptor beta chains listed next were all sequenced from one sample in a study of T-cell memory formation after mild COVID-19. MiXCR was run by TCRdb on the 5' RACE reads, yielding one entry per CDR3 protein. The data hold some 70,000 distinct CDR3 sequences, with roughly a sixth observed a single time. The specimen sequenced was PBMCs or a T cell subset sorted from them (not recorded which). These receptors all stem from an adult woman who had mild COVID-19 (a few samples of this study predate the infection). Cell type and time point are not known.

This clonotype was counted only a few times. The CDR3 region is CASSLGDPSFDEQYF. CDR3 nucleotides: TGTGCCAGCAGCCTAGGGGACCCTAGTTTTGACGAGCAGTACTTC. V gene TRBV7-2 combines with J gene TRBJ2-7; D assignment may be TRBD1 or TRBD2 (5 bases each). Germline V gene sequence: CDR1 SGHTA, CDR2 FQGNSA. The CDR3 loop spans 15 amino acids. Trimming removed 5 bases at V and 5 bases at J, with 19 bases between.

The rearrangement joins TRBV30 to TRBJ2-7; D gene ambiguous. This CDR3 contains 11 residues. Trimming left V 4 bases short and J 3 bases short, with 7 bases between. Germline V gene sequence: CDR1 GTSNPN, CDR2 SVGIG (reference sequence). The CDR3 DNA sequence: TGTGCCTGGAAGGTAGGCTACGAGCAGTACTTC. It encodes CAWKVGYEQYF.

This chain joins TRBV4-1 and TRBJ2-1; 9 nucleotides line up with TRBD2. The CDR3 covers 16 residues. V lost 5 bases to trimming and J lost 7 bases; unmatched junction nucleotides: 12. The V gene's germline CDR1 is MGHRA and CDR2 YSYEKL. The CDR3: CASSSGGAGGHNEQFF. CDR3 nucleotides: TGCGCCAGCAGCTCCGGAGGCGCGGGGGGGCATAATGAGCAGTTCTTC.

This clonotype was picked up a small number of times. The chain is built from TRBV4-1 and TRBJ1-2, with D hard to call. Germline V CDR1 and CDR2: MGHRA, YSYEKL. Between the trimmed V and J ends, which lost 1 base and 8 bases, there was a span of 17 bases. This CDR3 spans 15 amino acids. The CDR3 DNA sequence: TGCGCCAGCAGCCAAGTAGACCCGGCCGGTTGGGGCTACACCTTC. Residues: CASSQVDPAGWGYTF.

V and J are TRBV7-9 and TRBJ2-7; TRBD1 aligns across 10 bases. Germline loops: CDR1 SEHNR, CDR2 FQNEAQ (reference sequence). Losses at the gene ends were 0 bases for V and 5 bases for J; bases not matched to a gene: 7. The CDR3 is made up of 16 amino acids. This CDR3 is CASSLAWGQGHNEQYF. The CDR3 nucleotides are TGTGCCAGCAGCTTAGCATGGGGACAGGGGCACAACGAGCAGTACTTC.

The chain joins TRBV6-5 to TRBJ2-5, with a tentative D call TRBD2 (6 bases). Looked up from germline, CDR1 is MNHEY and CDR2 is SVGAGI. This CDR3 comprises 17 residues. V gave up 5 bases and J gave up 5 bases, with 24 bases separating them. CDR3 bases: TGTGCCAGCAGTCCGCCGGGGTCTAGCGTTGTGAGGGAGACCCAGTACTTC. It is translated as CASSPPGSSVVRETQYF.

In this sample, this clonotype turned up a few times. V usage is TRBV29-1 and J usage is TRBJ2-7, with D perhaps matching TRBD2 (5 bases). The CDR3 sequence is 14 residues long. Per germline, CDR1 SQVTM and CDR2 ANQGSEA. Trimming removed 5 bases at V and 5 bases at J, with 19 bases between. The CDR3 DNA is TGCAGCGTTACCCCCGGGGTGCTTAATGACGAGCAGTACTTC. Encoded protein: CSVTPGVLNDEQYF.

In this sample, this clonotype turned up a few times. CDR3 DNA sequence: TGCAGTCCCAGATTGCCGGGACCCGTGGGCGAGCAGTACTTC. Its translation: CSPRLPGPVGEQYF. V gene TRBV20-1 combines with J gene TRBJ2-7; D might be TRBD1 or TRBD2, each matching 5 bases. Between the trimmed V and J ends, which lost 8 bases and 6 bases, there was a span of 23 bases. This CDR3 spans 14 amino acids. Germline CDR1 DFQATT, CDR2 SNEGSKA (reference sequence).

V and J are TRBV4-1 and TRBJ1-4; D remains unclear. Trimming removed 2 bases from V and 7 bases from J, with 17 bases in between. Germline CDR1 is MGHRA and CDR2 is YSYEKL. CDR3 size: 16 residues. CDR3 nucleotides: TGCGCCAGCAGCCAAACGCCGGGCCCCGAAGGTGAAAAACTGTTTTTT. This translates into CASSQTPGPEGEKLFF.

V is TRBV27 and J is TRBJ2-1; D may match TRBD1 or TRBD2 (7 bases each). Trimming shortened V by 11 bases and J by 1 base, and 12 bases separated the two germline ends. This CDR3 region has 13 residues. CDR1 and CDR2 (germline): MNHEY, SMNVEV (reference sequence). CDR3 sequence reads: CASGGGSYNEQFF. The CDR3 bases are TGTGCCTCAGGGGGGGGATCCTACAATGAGCAGTTCTTC.

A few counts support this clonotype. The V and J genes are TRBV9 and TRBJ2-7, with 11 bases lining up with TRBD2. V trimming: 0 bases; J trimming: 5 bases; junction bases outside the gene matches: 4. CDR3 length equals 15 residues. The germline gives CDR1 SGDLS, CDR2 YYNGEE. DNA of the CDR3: TGTGCCAGCAGCGTAGGGGGACTAGCGGTCCACGAGCAGTACTTC. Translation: CASSVGGLAVHEQYF. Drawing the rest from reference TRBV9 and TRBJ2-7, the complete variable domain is DSGVTQTPKHLITATGQRVTLRCSPRSGDLSVYWYQQSLDQGLQFLIQYYNGEERAKGNILERFSAQQFPDLHSELNLSSLELGDSALYFCASSVGGLAVHEQYFGPGTRLTVT.

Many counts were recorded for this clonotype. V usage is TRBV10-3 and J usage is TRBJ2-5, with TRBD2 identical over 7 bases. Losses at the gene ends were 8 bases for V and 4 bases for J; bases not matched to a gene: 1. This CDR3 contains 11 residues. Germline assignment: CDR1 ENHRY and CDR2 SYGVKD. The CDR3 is CAIGGGETQYF. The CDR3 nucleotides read TGTGCCATCGGCGGGGGAGAGACCCAGTACTTC.

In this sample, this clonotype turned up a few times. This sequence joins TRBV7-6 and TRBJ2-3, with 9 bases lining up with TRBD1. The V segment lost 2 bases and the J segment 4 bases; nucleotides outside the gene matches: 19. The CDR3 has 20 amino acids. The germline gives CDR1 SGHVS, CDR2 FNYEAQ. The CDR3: CASSLPSGQGDKSRSDTQYF. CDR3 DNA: TGTGCCAGCAGCTTACCATCGGGACAGGGAGACAAGTCGCGGTCAGATACGCAGTATTTT.

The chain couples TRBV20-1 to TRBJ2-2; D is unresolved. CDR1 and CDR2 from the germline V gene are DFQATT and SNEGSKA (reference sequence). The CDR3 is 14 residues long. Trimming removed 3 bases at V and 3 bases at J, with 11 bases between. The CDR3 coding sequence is TGCAGTGCTAGTGGCACAAAGGACACCGGGGAGCTGTTTTTT. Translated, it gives CSASGTKDTGELFF.

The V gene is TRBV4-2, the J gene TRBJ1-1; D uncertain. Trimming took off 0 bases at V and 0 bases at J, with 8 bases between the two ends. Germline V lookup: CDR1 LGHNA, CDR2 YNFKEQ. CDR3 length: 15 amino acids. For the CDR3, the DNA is TGTGCCAGCAGCCAAGATGAGGACCTGAACACTGAAGCTTTCTTT. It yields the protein CASSQDEDLNTEAFF.

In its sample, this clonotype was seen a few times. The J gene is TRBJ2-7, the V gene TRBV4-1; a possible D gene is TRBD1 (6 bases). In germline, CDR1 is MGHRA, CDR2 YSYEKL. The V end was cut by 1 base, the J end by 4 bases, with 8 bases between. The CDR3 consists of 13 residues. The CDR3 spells CASSQVGAYEQYF. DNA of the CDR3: TGCGCCAGCAGCCAAGTGGGGGCATACGAGCAGTACTTC.

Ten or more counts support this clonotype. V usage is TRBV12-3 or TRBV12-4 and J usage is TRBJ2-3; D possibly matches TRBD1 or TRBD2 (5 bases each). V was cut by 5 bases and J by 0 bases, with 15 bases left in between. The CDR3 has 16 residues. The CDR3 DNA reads TGTGCCAGCAGTCCTACCGGGACGCCGAGCACAGATACGCAGTATTTT. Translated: CASSPTGTPSTDTQYF.

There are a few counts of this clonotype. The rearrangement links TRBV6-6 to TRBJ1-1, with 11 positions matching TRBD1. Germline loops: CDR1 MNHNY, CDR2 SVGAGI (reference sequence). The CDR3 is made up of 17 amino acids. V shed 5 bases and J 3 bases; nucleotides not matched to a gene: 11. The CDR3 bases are TGTGCCAGCAGTACCCGGACAGGGGGCATAGGTGACACTGAAGCTTTCTTT. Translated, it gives CASSTRTGGIGDTEAFF.

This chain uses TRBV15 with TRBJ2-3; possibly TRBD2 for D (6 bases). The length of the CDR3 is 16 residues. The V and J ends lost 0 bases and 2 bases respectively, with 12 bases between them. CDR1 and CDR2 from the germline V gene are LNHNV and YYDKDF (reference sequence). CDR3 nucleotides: TGTGCCACCAGCAGAGAGGGGGGAACGGACACAGATACGCAGTATTTT. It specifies CATSREGGTDTDTQYF.

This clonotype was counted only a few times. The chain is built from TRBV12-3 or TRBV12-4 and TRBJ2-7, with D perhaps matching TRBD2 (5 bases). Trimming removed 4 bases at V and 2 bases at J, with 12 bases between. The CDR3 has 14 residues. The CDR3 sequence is CASSSWEQTYEQYF. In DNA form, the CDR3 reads TGTGCCAGCAGTTCATGGGAGCAGACCTACGAGCAGTACTTC.

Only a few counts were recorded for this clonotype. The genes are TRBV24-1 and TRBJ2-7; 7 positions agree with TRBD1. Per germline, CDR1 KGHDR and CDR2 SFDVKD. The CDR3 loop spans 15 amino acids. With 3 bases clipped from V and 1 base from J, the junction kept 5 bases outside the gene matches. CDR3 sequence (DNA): TGTGCCACCAGTGATCCAAGGGACAGTTCCTACGAGCAGTACTTC. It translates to CATSDPRDSSYEQYF.

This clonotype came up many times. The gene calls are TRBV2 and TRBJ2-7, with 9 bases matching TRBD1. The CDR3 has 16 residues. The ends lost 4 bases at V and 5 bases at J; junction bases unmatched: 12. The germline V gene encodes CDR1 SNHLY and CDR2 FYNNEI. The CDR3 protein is CASSAGQGNLIHEQYF. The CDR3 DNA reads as TGTGCCAGCAGTGCGGGACAGGGCAACCTAATCCACGAGCAGTACTTC.

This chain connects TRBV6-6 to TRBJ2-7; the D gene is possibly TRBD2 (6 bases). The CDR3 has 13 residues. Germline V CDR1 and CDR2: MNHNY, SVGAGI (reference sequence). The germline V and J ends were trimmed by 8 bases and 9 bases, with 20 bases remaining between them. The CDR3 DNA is TGTGCCAGCGGAGGGGACCACCTACGGGTGCAGTACTTC. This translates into CASGGDHLRVQYF.

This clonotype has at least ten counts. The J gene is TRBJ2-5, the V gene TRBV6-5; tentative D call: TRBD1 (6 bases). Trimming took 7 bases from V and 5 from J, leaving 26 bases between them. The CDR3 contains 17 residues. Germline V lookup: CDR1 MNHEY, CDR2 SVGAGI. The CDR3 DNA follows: TGTGCCAGCAAGTTCCGGGTGTTTGGGGGCATTAGTGAGACCCAGTACTTC. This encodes CASKFRVFGGISETQYF.

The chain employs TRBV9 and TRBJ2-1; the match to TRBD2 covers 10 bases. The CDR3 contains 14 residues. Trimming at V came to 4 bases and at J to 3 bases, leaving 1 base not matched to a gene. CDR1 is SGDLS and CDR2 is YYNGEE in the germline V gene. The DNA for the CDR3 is TGTGCCAGCAGCCCTAGCGGGGGCTACAATGAGCAGTTCTTC. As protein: CASSPSGGYNEQFF. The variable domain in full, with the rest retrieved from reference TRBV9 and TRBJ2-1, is DSGVTQTPKHLITATGQRVTLRCSPRSGDLSVYWYQQSLDQGLQFLIQYYNGEERAKGNILERFSAQQFPDLHSELNLSSLELGDSALYFCASSPSGGYNEQFFGPGTRLTVL.

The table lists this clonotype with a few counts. CDR3 sequence reads: CASRGKEQFF. DNA for the CDR3: TGTGCCAGCAGAGGAAAAGAGCAGTTCTTC. The rearrangement uses TRBV25-1 and TRBJ2-1; the D is unclear. CDR3 length equals 10 residues. Germline CDR1 reads MGHDK; CDR2 reads SYGVNS. Trimming stripped 6 bases from V and 10 bases from J, with 7 bases between.

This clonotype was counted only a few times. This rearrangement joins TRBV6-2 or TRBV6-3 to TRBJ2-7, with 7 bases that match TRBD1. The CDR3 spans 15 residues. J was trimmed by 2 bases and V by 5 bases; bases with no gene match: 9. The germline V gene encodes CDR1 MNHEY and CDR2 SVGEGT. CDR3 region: CASSTSGTEPYEQYF. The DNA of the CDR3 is TGTGCCAGCAGTACCTCCGGGACAGAGCCCTACGAGCAGTACTTC.